The 30 T cell receptor beta chains below were found in one sample sequenced in a study of cytotoxic CD8 clonotypes in ibrutinib-treated CLL. Sequencing was performed with immunoSEQ multiplex PCR; in TCRdb, only in-frame clones are kept and a portion is missing. The sample contains some 61,000 clones, roughly two thirds of which appear only once. This sample comprised PBMCs, obtained after 12 months of ibrutinib treatment. The receptors shown here come from a human donor with chronic lymphocytic leukemia.

The chain uses TRBV7-9 and TRBJ2-1; D gene uncertain. V dropped 5 bases and J dropped 3 bases, with 5 bases sitting between them. The germline V gene has CDR1 SEHNR and CDR2 FQNEAQ (reference sequence). The length of the CDR3 is 12 residues. CDR3 in amino acids: CASSRNYNEQFF. The CDR3 DNA sequence: TGTGCCAGCAGCCGCAACTACAATGAGCAGTTCTTC.

The chain couples TRBV7-6 to TRBJ2-5; D is perhaps TRBD2 (5 bases). The CDR3 covers 15 residues. Trimming took off 2 bases at V and 0 bases at J, with 10 bases between the two ends. Germline assignment: CDR1 SGHVS and CDR2 FNYEAQ. As DNA, the CDR3 is TGTGCCAGCAGCTTAACTATCGGGAACCAAGAGACCCAGTACTTC. Translation: CASSLTIGNQETQYF. The complete variable domain, with remaining parts taken from reference TRBV7-6 and TRBJ2-5, reads GAGVSQSPRYKVTKRGQDVALRCDPISGHVSLYWYRQALGQGPEFLTYFNYEAQQDKSGLPNDRFSAERPEGSISTLTIQRTEQRDSAMYRCASSLTIGNQETQYFGPGTRLLVL.

This chain links TRBV5-4 with TRBJ2-3, with TRBD2 matching over 8 bases. Germline V gene lookup returns CDR1 SGHNT and CDR2 YYREEE (reference sequence). The V segment lost 0 bases and the J segment 0 bases; nucleotides outside the gene matches: 6. This CDR3 is built from 17 residues. The CDR3 loop reads CASSLVVAGPSTDTQYF. CDR3 sequence (DNA): TGTGCCAGCAGCTTGGTGGTAGCGGGGCCTAGCACAGATACGCAGTATTTT.

The V gene is TRBV29-1, the J gene TRBJ1-1, with D unresolved. CDR1 is SQVTM and CDR2 is ANQGSEA in the germline V gene. The CDR3 loop spans 13 amino acids. Trimming left V 2 bases short and J 1 base short, with 8 bases between. The CDR3 here is CSVEWVANTEAFF. CDR3 in DNA: TGCAGCGTTGAATGGGTGGCGAACACTGAAGCTTTCTTT.

This clone turned up a few times. This chain uses TRBV7-2 with TRBJ2-7; the D is unclear. Germline-derived CDR1 and CDR2 are SGHTA and FQGNSA. The V gene lost 1 base and the J gene lost 2 bases, with 3 bases spanning the gap. The CDR3 contains 12 residues. The chain's CDR3 is CASSLVAYEQYF. In DNA, the CDR3 is TGTGCCAGCAGCTTAGTCGCCTACGAGCAGTACTTC.

The V and J genes are TRBV7-2 and TRBJ1-6; D is unresolved. The CDR3 extends over 15 amino acids. Germline V gives CDR1 SGHTA, CDR2 FQGNSA. Trimming stripped 5 bases from V and 1 base from J, with 9 bases between. CDR3 residues: CASSARWSYNSPLHF. DNA of the CDR3: TGTGCCAGCAGCGCCAGGTGGTCCTATAATTCACCCCTCCACTTT.

This clone showed up just a few times. This rearrangement joins TRBV10-1 to TRBJ1-1; D is unresolved. Deletions cut 3 bases from V and 7 bases from J, with 15 bases between. The CDR3 sequence is 14 residues long. Germline CDR1 is WNHNN and CDR2 is SYGVQD (reference sequence). The CDR3 loop reads CASSEVAFSGEAFF. The CDR3 nucleotides are TGCGCCAGCAGTGAAGTCGCATTCTCTGGTGAAGCTTTCTTT.

In its sample, this clone is medium-sized. This chain's CDR3 is CASSLGASGRSGYTF. CDR3 DNA: TGTGCCAGCAGCTTGGGGGCATCAGGGAGGAGTGGCTACACCTTC. The chain recombines TRBV7-9 with TRBJ1-2, with D possibly TRBD1 on 6 matching bases. V dropped 3 bases and J dropped 7 bases, with 18 bases sitting between them. From germline, CDR1 is SEHNR and CDR2 FQNEAQ (reference sequence). The CDR3 totals 15 residues.

The chain is built from TRBV14 and TRBJ1-4, with D hard to call. The V gene's germline CDR1 is SGHDN and CDR2 FVKESK. Trimming stripped 3 bases from V and 8 bases from J, with 16 bases between. The CDR3 has 15 amino acids. The CDR3 protein is CASSQRIGFGEKLFF. The DNA for the CDR3 is TGTGCCAGCAGCCAGAGGATAGGTTTCGGGGAAAAACTGTTTTTT.

The CDR3 DNA is TGTGCCAGCAGTTCCCAGGTGGGAGGGCCGAATCAGCCCCAGCATTTT. It yields the protein CASSSQVGGPNQPQHF. The chain joins TRBV28 to TRBJ1-5; D remains unclear. The CDR3 sequence is 16 residues long. V shed 4 bases and J shed 4 bases, with 17 bases lying between them. From germline, CDR1 is MDHEN and CDR2 SYDVKM.

The rearrangement links TRBV5-1 to TRBJ2-5; D gene ambiguous. Germline values: CDR1 SGHRS, CDR2 YFSETQ. Trimming shortened V by 0 bases and J by 1 base, and 10 bases separated the two germline ends. This CDR3 has 15 residues. CDR3 sequence reads: CASSLAGSTQETQYF. For the CDR3, the DNA is TGCGCCAGCAGCTTGGCCGGCTCGACCCAAGAGACCCAGTACTTC.

This chain joins TRBV27 and TRBJ1-2, with 7 bases that match TRBD1. Germline CDR1 is MNHEY and CDR2 is SMNVEV (reference sequence). The CDR3 loop spans 17 amino acids. The J segment lost 4 bases and the V segment lost 4 bases, leaving 15 bases of the junction unmatched. In DNA, the CDR3 is TGTGCCAGCAGTTCTTCCCTACAGGGGAGTTTTGGCTATGGCTACACCTTC. Translation gives CASSSSLQGSFGYGYTF.

The rearrangement uses TRBV10-3 and TRBJ2-7; D perhaps matches TRBD2 (6 bases). The V gene lost 6 bases and the J gene lost 0 bases, with 21 bases spanning the gap. Germline lookup yields CDR1 ENHRY and CDR2 SYGVKD. The CDR3 contains 17 residues. For the CDR3, the DNA is TGTGCCATCAGGACGCCCGTAGGCGGGGATAACTCCTACGAGCAGTACTTC. Protein: CAIRTPVGGDNSYEQYF.

A single count supports this clone. The chain carries TRBV19 and TRBJ2-3; D could derive from TRBD1 or TRBD2 (7 bases each). Per germline, CDR1 LNHDA and CDR2 SQIVND (reference sequence). The CDR3 is 12 amino acids. CDR3 sequence: CASRGGPDTQYF. Here the CDR3 DNA reads TGTGCTTCCAGGGGGGGCCCAGATACGCAGTATTTT.

This clone was counted only a few times. The CDR3 region has the DNA TGTGCCAGCAGAGGGACAGCTAGCAATCAGCCCCAGCATTTT. Translating it yields CASRGTASNQPQHF. V is TRBV2 and J is TRBJ1-5; 7 bases agree with TRBD1. The CDR3 extends over 14 amino acids. The germline gives CDR1 SNHLY, CDR2 FYNNEI. The V and J ends lost 6 bases and 0 bases, in that order; junction bases with no gene match: 2.

V usage is TRBV11-3 and J usage is TRBJ2-3; D gene uncertain. Trimming took off 5 bases at V and 7 bases at J, with 22 bases between the two ends. The CDR3 sequence is 16 residues long. CDR1 and CDR2 (germline): SGHNT, YENEEA. CDR3 nucleotide sequence: TGTGCCAGCAGCACCTCGATTGGCTCACCGCGAAATACGCAGTATTTT. Translated, it gives CASSTSIGSPRNTQYF.

The chain links TRBV18 to TRBJ1-1; possibly TRBD1 for D (5 bases). Per germline, CDR1 KGHSH and CDR2 LQKENI. The germline V and J ends were trimmed by 4 bases and 1 base, with 10 bases remaining between them. The CDR3 has 14 amino acids. For the CDR3, the DNA is TGTGCCAGCTCACACGGGACGGCGAACACTGAAGCTTTCTTT. Protein sequence: CASSHGTANTEAFF.

The rearrangement joins TRBV30 to TRBJ2-2; D is uncertain. This CDR3 has 16 residues. V shed 3 bases and J shed 2 bases, with 16 bases lying between them. Germline V gene lookup returns CDR1 GTSNPN and CDR2 SVGIG (reference sequence). The CDR3 is CAWSGVDSLNTGELFF. For the CDR3, the DNA is TGTGCCTGGAGCGGAGTGGATAGCCTTAACACCGGGGAGCTGTTTTTT.

This clone came up a few times. The chain links TRBV6-4 to TRBJ1-2; 9 nucleotides match TRBD1. The CDR3 runs to 14 residues. Germline CDR1 reads MRHNA; CDR2 reads SNTAGT. J was trimmed by 11 bases and V by 1 base; bases with no gene match: 8. In DNA form, the CDR3 reads TGTGCCAGCAGTGACTATAGGACAGGGGTTAGTTACACCTTC. Encoded protein: CASSDYRTGVSYTF.

This clone was picked up a small number of times. This sequence joins TRBV2 and TRBJ1-2, with a possible D match to TRBD1 (6 bases). The length of the CDR3 is 14 residues. The ends were cut back, 4 bases at V and 8 bases at J, with 17 bases in the middle. Germline loops: CDR1 SNHLY, CDR2 FYNNEI. CDR3 DNA: TGTGCCAGCAGTGTTGGCAGGGGTTTGAACGGCTACACCTTC. The encoded protein is CASSVGRGLNGYTF.

The gene calls are TRBV7-9 and TRBJ2-1; D not certain. The CDR3 spans 14 residues. Germline V gene sequence: CDR1 SEHNR, CDR2 FQNEAQ (reference sequence). Trimming cost V 0 bases and J 4 bases, with 7 bases left between them. The CDR3 sequence is CASSLASVYNEQFF. The CDR3 DNA reads as TGTGCCAGCAGCTTAGCGTCCGTTTACAATGAGCAGTTCTTC. The full variable domain, its missing parts supplied by reference TRBV7-9 and TRBJ2-1, is DTGVSQNPRHKITKRGQNVTFRCDPISEHNRLYWYRQTLGQGPEFLTYFQNEAQLEKSRLLSDRFSAERPKGSFSTLEIQRTEQGDSAMYLCASSLASVYNEQFFGPGTRLTVL.

The rearrangement links TRBV4-2 to TRBJ2-6, with a tentative D call TRBD2 (7 bases). Germline V lookup: CDR1 LGHNA, CDR2 YNFKEQ. This CDR3 contains 17 residues. V lost 0 bases and J lost 4, with 13 bases in between. The CDR3 loop is CASSQDFGGLGANVLTF. CDR3 in DNA: TGTGCCAGCAGCCAAGATTTCGGGGGGCTAGGGGCCAACGTCCTGACTTTC.

The J gene is TRBJ2-7, the V gene TRBV2; tentative D call: TRBD1 (5 bases). Between the trimmed V and J ends, which lost 3 bases and 3 bases, there was a span of 24 bases. Germline CDR1 reads SNHLY; CDR2 reads FYNNEI. CDR3 length: 18 amino acids. CDR3 sequence (DNA): TGTGCCAGCAGTGATAACTACCACTCGACAGTTTTCAACTACGAGCAGTACTTC. It translates to CASSDNYHSTVFNYEQYF.

This chain joins TRBV4-1 and TRBJ2-5; D is perhaps TRBD1 (6 bases). Germline V gives CDR1 MGHRA, CDR2 YSYEKL. Trimming removed 5 bases at V and 9 bases at J, with 10 bases between. CDR3 length: 11 residues. In DNA form, the CDR3 reads TGCGCCAGCAGCTACAGGGAATCCCAGTACTTC. As protein: CASSYRESQYF.

This rearrangement joins TRBV14 to TRBJ2-5, with D unclear. V shed 0 bases and J shed 5 bases, with 7 bases lying between them. Germline V gene data show CDR1 as SGHDN and CDR2 as FVKESK. The CDR3 sequence is 13 residues long. In nucleotides, the CDR3 is TGTGCCAGCAGCCAAGATTGGGCGGAGACCCAGTACTTC. It encodes CASSQDWAETQYF.

The chain links TRBV18 to TRBJ1-2, with 7 bases identical to TRBD1. The V gene end was trimmed by 2 bases and the J gene end by 8 bases; junction bases not matched to a gene: 8. Germline V gene lookup returns CDR1 KGHSH and CDR2 LQKENI. CDR3 length equals 14 residues. In nucleotides, the CDR3 is TGTGCCAGCTCACCATCCGGGACAGAAGCCGGCTACACCTTC. It encodes CASSPSGTEAGYTF.

The CDR3 reads CASRSSYNSPLHF. For the CDR3, the DNA is TGTGCCAGCAGGAGCTCCTATAATTCACCCCTCCACTTT. The chain uses TRBV18 and TRBJ1-6, with D uncertain. This CDR3 is built from 13 residues. Trimming left V 8 bases short and J 0 bases short, with 5 bases between. Germline CDR1 reads KGHSH; CDR2 reads LQKENI.

This sequence joins TRBV19 and TRBJ1-5; the match to TRBD1 covers 7 bases. The germline gives CDR1 LNHDA, CDR2 SQIVND (reference sequence). The V gene end was trimmed by 5 bases and the J gene end by 0 bases; junction bases not matched to a gene: 16. The CDR3 runs to 19 residues. CDR3 region: CASSPRGGRRRYSNQPQHF. The CDR3 nucleotides are TGTGCCAGTAGTCCCCGAGGGGGCAGGAGAAGATATAGCAATCAGCCCCAGCATTTT.

This clone came up a few times. The gene calls are TRBV11-2 and TRBJ1-4; tentative D call: TRBD1 (5 bases). The CDR3 is 14 amino acids. V dropped 2 bases and J dropped 8 bases, with 12 bases sitting between them. The germline V gene has CDR1 SGHAT and CDR2 FQNNGV. The CDR3 sequence: CASSLRQPSEKLFF. The CDR3 region has the DNA TGTGCCAGCAGCTTAAGACAGCCTTCCGAAAAACTGTTTTTT.

This clone was seen more than once but under ten times. V usage is TRBV9 and J usage is TRBJ2-7, with TRBD1 matching 8 bases. The germline V gene has CDR1 SGDLS and CDR2 YYNGEE. The CDR3 length is 14 residues. The junction had 9 bases not matched to a gene; V was cut back by 3 bases and J by 7 bases. Written as DNA, the CDR3 is TGTGCCAGCAGCGGGGGACAGGCCCCCAGTGAGCAGTACTTC. Protein sequence: CASSGGQAPSEQYF.